The 13 T cell receptor beta chains listed next were all sequenced from one sample in a study of blood T cells in healthy people across ages. The second PCR ran about 6 to 12 cycles with a sample-barcoded 5' primer and J-beta primers. TCRdb reprocessed the 5' RACE reads with MiXCR, giving one entry per CDR3 protein. This sample has approximately 1,700,000 distinct CDR3 sequences; roughly two fifths occur once, and the top ten carry under 25%. Sequences were obtained from blood. The receptors originated from a human donor in good health.

The rearrangement uses TRBV20-1 and TRBJ2-3; D is unclear. Trimming shortened V by 0 bases and J by 3 bases, and 13 bases separated the two germline ends. The germline CDR1 and CDR2 sequences are DFQATT and SNEGSKA (reference sequence). The CDR3 extends over 15 amino acids. The CDR3 coding sequence is TGCAGTGCTAGAGATCAGGTTACAGTTACAGATACGCAGTATTTT. Amino acids: CSARDQVTVTDTQYF.

This clonotype has only a few counts. The V call is TRBV7-2, the J call TRBJ1-4; TRBD1 is a possible D gene (5 bases). The CDR3 covers 13 residues. Trimming stripped 3 bases from V and 10 bases from J, with 12 bases between. Germline V gene data show CDR1 as SGHTA and CDR2 as FQGNSA. Here the CDR3 DNA reads TGTGCCAGCAGCTTCCCCGGGACCCCAAAACTGTTTTTT. Protein product: CASSFPGTPKLFF.

The chain combines TRBV2 with TRBJ1-2; perhaps TRBD1 as D (5 bases). This CDR3 has 13 amino acids. Trimming pared 7 bases from V and 5 bases from J, leaving 14 bases between. Germline CDR1 is SNHLY and CDR2 is FYNNEI. The CDR3 nucleotides are TGTGCCAGCAAGGGTCAGGGTCGGTATGGCTACACCTTC. Translation: CASKGQGRYGYTF.

This sequence joins TRBV30 and TRBJ2-1, with a tentative D call TRBD2 (7 bases). Germline assignment: CDR1 GTSNPN and CDR2 SVGIG (reference sequence). CDR3 length equals 11 residues. The V and J ends lost 8 bases and 8 bases respectively, with 13 bases between them. The CDR3 DNA is TGTGCCGGCCGGGGGGCGTATGAGCAGTTCTTC. This encodes CAGRGAYEQFF.

The chain combines TRBV11-1 with TRBJ2-1, with 7 bases that match TRBD1. The germline V gene has CDR1 SGHAT and CDR2 FQDESV (reference sequence). CDR3 size: 15 residues. V was clipped by 5 bases and J by 3 bases; unmatched bases: 7. The CDR3 reads CASSRQGLDYNEQFF. In nucleotides, the CDR3 is TGTGCCAGCAGCCGACAGGGATTAGACTACAATGAGCAGTTCTTC.

In its sample, this clonotype was seen a few times. The CDR3 nucleotides read TGTGCCAGCAGCCCTGCCCAGGGGAAAGGGTACTTC. It codes for CASSPAQGKGYF. The J gene is TRBJ2-4, the V gene TRBV7-2, with D possibly being TRBD1 (6 bases). V shed 5 bases and J shed 15 bases, with 17 bases lying between them. Germline CDR1 SGHTA, CDR2 FQGNSA. The CDR3 spans 12 residues.

This clonotype was counted a few times. V is TRBV6-5 and J is TRBJ2-5; 7 bases agree with TRBD1. Germline CDR1 reads MNHEY; CDR2 reads SVGAGI. Trimming removed 2 bases from V and 2 bases from J; junction bases left unmatched: 2. This CDR3 contains 14 residues. The CDR3 nucleotides read TGTGCCAGCAGTTACAACAGGGGACAAGAGACCCAGTACTTC. It yields the protein CASSYNRGQETQYF.

V and J are TRBV7-2 and TRBJ2-5; 11 bases fit TRBD2. V was pared by 3 bases and J by 5 bases, with 5 bases of the junction left unmatched. Germline V gene data show CDR1 as SGHTA and CDR2 as FQGNSA. This CDR3 has 15 amino acids. CDR3 loop: CASSFSGGAWETQYF. For the CDR3, the DNA is TGTGCCAGCAGCTTTAGCGGGGGGGCGTGGGAGACCCAGTACTTC.

The chain uses TRBV4-2 and TRBJ2-1, with unresolved D. V was cut by 0 bases and J by 7 bases, with 7 bases left in between. The CDR3 has 13 amino acids. Per germline, CDR1 LGHNA and CDR2 YNFKEQ. In nucleotides, the CDR3 is TGTGCCAGCAGCCAAGACTGGACGAATGAGCAGTTCTTC. This sequence encodes CASSQDWTNEQFF.

In its sample, this clonotype was seen many times. J is TRBJ2-7 and V is TRBV7-9, with D perhaps being TRBD1 or TRBD2 (5 bases each). This CDR3 is built from 16 residues. In germline, CDR1 is SEHNR, CDR2 FQNEAQ (reference sequence). V was cut by 5 bases and J by 5 bases, with 22 bases left in between. CDR3 sequence (DNA): TGTGCCAGCAGCCTCACCGTAGCTCGCAGGGACGACGAGCAGTACTTC. Translating gives CASSLTVARRDDEQYF.

This clonotype has just a few counts. The V gene is TRBV28, the J gene TRBJ2-7; TRBD1 might be the D (5 bases). Germline CDR1 and CDR2: MDHEN and SYDVKM. Trimming took off 7 bases at V and 0 bases at J, with 13 bases between the two ends. The CDR3 runs 14 residues. The CDR3 bases are TGTGCCAGCAAATGGGGCCTCGACTCCTACGAGCAGTACTTC. It yields the protein CASKWGLDSYEQYF.

This clonotype showed up just a few times. The chain employs TRBV4-1 and TRBJ2-5; TRBD2 matches at 13 bases. The CDR3 extends over 19 amino acids. The germline gives CDR1 MGHRA, CDR2 YSYEKL. V lost 0 bases to trimming and J lost 5 bases; unmatched junction nucleotides: 12. Written as DNA, the CDR3 is TGCGCCAGCAGCCAAGATAGATTCACTAGCGGGGGGGCGAGGGAGACCCAGTACTTC. It translates to CASSQDRFTSGGARETQYF.

The chain couples TRBV12-5 to TRBJ1-4; no firm D call. The CDR3 spans 16 residues. Per germline, CDR1 LGHNT and CDR2 FRNRAP. V dropped 3 bases and J dropped 0 bases, with 11 bases sitting between them. Here the CDR3 reads CASGFSTASTNEKLFF. The CDR3 region has the DNA TGTGCTAGTGGTTTTAGCACAGCCTCAACTAATGAAAAACTGTTTTTT.